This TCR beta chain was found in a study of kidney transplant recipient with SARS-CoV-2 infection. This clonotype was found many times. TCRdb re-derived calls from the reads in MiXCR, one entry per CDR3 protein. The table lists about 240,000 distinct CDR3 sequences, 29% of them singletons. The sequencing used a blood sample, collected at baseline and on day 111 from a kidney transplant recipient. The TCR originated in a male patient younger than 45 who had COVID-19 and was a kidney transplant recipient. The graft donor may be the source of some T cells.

The DNA of the CDR3 is TGTGCCAGCAGCGGGGGTAGTAATTCACCCCTCCACTTT. Amino acid sequence: CASSGGSNSPLHF. This sequence joins TRBV5-6 and TRBJ1-6; D might be TRBD1 (5 bases). Trimming took 4 bases from V and 6 from J, leaving 8 bases between them. The CDR3 is made up of 13 amino acids. Germline lookup yields CDR1 SGHDT and CDR2 YYEEEE.